Listed below are T cell receptor beta chains from one sample, sequenced in a study of OX40 agonist ivuxolimab in advanced cancers. Sequencing was performed with immunoSEQ multiplex PCR; in TCRdb, only in-frame clones are kept and a portion is missing. Of 75,000 to 100,000 clones in the sample, approximately 89% were seen once. The material was CD4+ or CD8+ T cells sorted from blood, obtained in a trial of the OX40 agonist ivuxolimab. The receptors here all came from an adult with an advanced solid tumor such as melanoma, head and neck, liver or kidney cancer. Both conserved end residues are part of each CDR3. D genes are given only for firm matches. Size tells how often a clone was seen (once, few, many) or the class of an expanded clone, and some rows leave it out.

j_gene: TRBJ1-6
v_gene: TRBV2
abundance: few
d_gene: NA
CDR3aa: CASSDGLSSYNSPLHF
CDR3nt: TGTGCCAGCAGTGACGGTTTAAGCTCCTATAATTCACCCCTCCACTTT

j_gene: TRBJ2-2
v_gene: TRBV7-7
abundance: once
d_gene: NA
CDR3aa: CASSLDGTGELFF
CDR3nt: TGTGCTAGCAGCTTAGATGGCACCGGGGAGCTGTTTTTT

j_gene: TRBJ1-2
v_gene: TRBV30
abundance: NA
d_gene: NA
CDR3aa: CAIQAGPAGGYTF
CDR3nt: TGTGCCATTCAAGCCGGCCCAGCCGGTGGCTACACCTTC

j_gene: TRBJ1-4
v_gene: TRBV19
abundance: NA
d_gene: NA
CDR3aa: CASTTEGRGNEKLFF
CDR3nt: TGTGCCAGCACCACTGAGGGCAGGGGTAATGAAAAACTGTTTTTT

j_gene: TRBJ2-7
v_gene: TRBV5-8
abundance: NA
d_gene: TRBD1
CDR3aa: CASSFGTGTYEQYF
CDR3nt: TGTGCCAGCAGCTTCGGGACAGGAACCTACGAGCAGTACTTC

j_gene: TRBJ2-4
v_gene: TRBV5-6
abundance: NA
d_gene: TRBD1
CDR3aa: CASSAGTGGAENIQYF
CDR3nt: TGTGCCAGCAGCGCCGGGACAGGGGGCGCCGAAAACATTCAGTACTTC

j_gene: TRBJ1-4
v_gene: TRBV14
abundance: NA
d_gene: NA
CDR3aa: CASSQELGEVDLFF
CDR3nt: TGTGCCAGCAGCCAAGAGTTGGGGGAGGTAGACCTGTTTTTT

j_gene: TRBJ2-2
v_gene: TRBV12-5
abundance: NA
d_gene: TRBD2
CDR3aa: CASVSGGRAGELFF
CDR3nt: TGTGCTAGTGTTTCGGGCGGGAGGGCCGGGGAGCTGTTTTTT

j_gene: TRBJ1-1
v_gene: TRBV7-2
abundance: NA
d_gene: NA
CDR3aa: CASSLLGVYMNTEAFF
CDR3nt: TGTGCCAGCAGCCTTTTGGGGGTTTACATGAACACTGAAGCTTTCTTT

j_gene: TRBJ1-2
v_gene: TRBV9
abundance: NA
d_gene: NA
CDR3aa: CASSVDGAPYGYTF
CDR3nt: TGTGCCAGCAGCGTAGACGGGGCCCCCTATGGCTACACCTTC

j_gene: TRBJ2-2
v_gene: TRBV11-3
abundance: NA
d_gene: NA
CDR3aa: CASSRRGPGNTGELFF
CDR3nt: TGTGCCAGCAGCCGACGGGGGCCGGGAAACACCGGGGAGCTGTTTTTT

j_gene: TRBJ2-5
v_gene: TRBV15
abundance: few
d_gene: NA
CDR3aa: CATSRGGRGEETQYF
CDR3nt: TGTGCCACCAGCAGAGGAGGGCGCGGAGAGGAGACCCAGTACTTC

j_gene: TRBJ2-3
v_gene: TRBV9
abundance: NA
d_gene: NA
CDR3aa: CASSVSSTDTQYF
CDR3nt: TGTGCCAGCAGCGTCTCTAGCACAGATACGCAGTATTTT

j_gene: TRBJ2-1
v_gene: TRBV11-2
abundance: NA
d_gene: NA
CDR3aa: CASSLAGDSNEQFF
CDR3nt: TGTGCCAGCAGCTTAGCGGGAGACTCCAATGAGCAGTTCTTC

j_gene: TRBJ2-7
v_gene: TRBV27
abundance: NA
d_gene: NA
CDR3aa: CASSLRRGFLYEQYF
CDR3nt: TGTGCCAGCAGTCTCCGAAGAGGCTTCCTTTACGAGCAGTACTTC

j_gene: TRBJ2-1
v_gene: TRBV19
abundance: NA
d_gene: NA
CDR3aa: CASSSYRFGSYNEQFF
CDR3nt: TGTGCCAGTAGTTCTTACAGGTTTGGTTCCTACAATGAGCAGTTCTTC

j_gene: TRBJ2-7
v_gene: TRBV30
abundance: NA
d_gene: TRBD1
CDR3aa: CAWSRGQGVLKQYF
CDR3nt: TGTGCCTGGAGTAGGGGACAGGGAGTGCTCAAGCAGTACTTC

j_gene: TRBJ2-2
v_gene: TRBV7-9
abundance: NA
d_gene: TRBD1
CDR3aa: CASSLLGQGGNTGELFF
CDR3nt: TGTGCCAGCAGCTTACTTGGACAGGGAGGGAACACCGGGGAGCTGTTTTTT

j_gene: TRBJ1-4
v_gene: TRBV28
abundance: NA
d_gene: NA
CDR3aa: CASSDPVGGEKLFF
CDR3nt: TGTGCCAGCAGCGACCCCGTTGGTGGGGAAAAACTGTTTTTT

j_gene: TRBJ2-7
v_gene: TRBV6-5
abundance: NA
d_gene: NA
CDR3aa: CASSYDWASYEQYF
CDR3nt: TGTGCCAGCAGTTACGACTGGGCAAGCTACGAGCAGTACTTC

j_gene: TRBJ2-5
v_gene: TRBV11-2
abundance: once
d_gene: NA
CDR3aa: CASSLGQETQYF
CDR3nt: TGTGCCAGCAGCTTAGGTCAAGAGACCCAGTACTTC

j_gene: TRBJ2-7
v_gene: TRBV9
abundance: NA
d_gene: TRBD2
CDR3aa: CASSVGSGSYEQYF
CDR3nt: TGTGCCAGCAGCGTCGGTAGCGGGAGCTACGAGCAGTACTTC

j_gene: TRBJ2-7
v_gene: TRBV11-3
abundance: NA
d_gene: TRBD2
CDR3aa: CASSRLGTSLHEQYF
CDR3nt: TGTGCCAGCAGCCGACTGGGGACTAGCCTCCACGAGCAGTACTTC

j_gene: TRBJ2-2
v_gene: TRBV28
abundance: NA
d_gene: TRBD2
CDR3aa: CASSTSGTNTGELFF
CDR3nt: TGTGCCAGCAGCACTAGCGGGACCAACACCGGGGAGCTGTTTTTT

j_gene: TRBJ2-1
v_gene: TRBV4-2
abundance: NA
d_gene: NA
CDR3aa: CASSQEDLGYNEQFF
CDR3nt: TGTGCCAGCAGCCAAGAAGACTTGGGCTACAATGAGCAGTTCTTC

j_gene: TRBJ1-1
v_gene: TRBV19
abundance: NA
d_gene: NA
CDR3aa: CASSMGRNTEAFF
CDR3nt: TGTGCCAGTAGTATGGGGAGGAACACTGAAGCTTTCTTT

j_gene: TRBJ2-1
v_gene: TRBV7-9
abundance: NA
d_gene: NA
CDR3aa: CASSLQTAEQFF
CDR3nt: TGTGCCAGCAGCCTCCAGACGGCTGAGCAGTTCTTC

j_gene: TRBJ2-7
v_gene: TRBV5-4
abundance: NA
d_gene: TRBD1
CDR3aa: CASSIRTGFVEQYF
CDR3nt: TGTGCCAGCAGCATCCGGACAGGGTTTGTCGAGCAGTACTTC

j_gene: TRBJ1-5
v_gene: TRBV23-1
abundance: NA
d_gene: NA
CDR3aa: CASSRQELSNQPQHF
CDR3nt: TGCGCCAGCAGTCGGCAGGAGTTGAGCAATCAGCCCCAGCATTTT

j_gene: TRBJ2-2
v_gene: TRBV7-9
abundance: once
d_gene: NA
CDR3aa: CASSPPGTLIGELFF
CDR3nt: TGTGCCAGCAGCCCCCCGGGGACTCTTATCGGGGAGCTGTTTTTT